Each of the 15 T cell receptor beta chains below was sequenced from the same sample in a study of blood T cell repertoires in COVID-19. The repertoire was sequenced with immunoSEQ multiplex PCR; TCRdb's copy has only in-frame clones and lacks some. The table shows approximately 230,000 clones, with about 86% occurring only once. Sequenced material: peripheral blood. All receptors come from a man older than 75 with acute or convalescent COVID-19.

This chain links TRBV5-8 with TRBJ2-1, with 14 nucleotides matching TRBD2. V dropped 5 bases and J dropped 0; count of bases not matched to a gene: 4. CDR1 and CDR2 from the germline V gene are SGHTS and YDEGEE. CDR3 length: 17 amino acids. As DNA, the CDR3 is TGTGCCAGCAGACCGGGGACTAGCGGGAGCTCCTACAATGAGCAGTTCTTC. Translated, it gives CASRPGTSGSSYNEQFF.

V is TRBV19 and J is TRBJ2-4, with 11 nucleotides matching TRBD2. The ends lost 3 bases at V and 7 bases at J; junction bases unmatched: 5. Looked up from germline, CDR1 is LNHDA and CDR2 is SQIVND (reference sequence). The CDR3 extends over 15 amino acids. CDR3 bases: TGTGCCAGTAGTATTCGGGGACTAGCGGACAACATTCAGTACTTC. Amino acids: CASSIRGLADNIQYF. The full variable domain, rest sourced from reference TRBV19 and TRBJ2-4, is DGGITQSPKYLFRKEGQNVTLSCEQNLNHDAMYWYRQDPGQGLRLIYYSQIVNDFQKGDIAEGYSVSREKKESFPLTVTSAQKNPTAFYLCASSIRGLADNIQYFGAGTRLSVL.

The chain combines TRBV25-1 with TRBJ2-3, with 8 bases that match TRBD1. The CDR3 is made up of 15 amino acids. Germline V gene data show CDR1 as MGHDK and CDR2 as SYGVNS. Losses at the gene ends were 2 bases for V and 0 bases for J; bases not matched to a gene: 1. The CDR3 spells CASSERQGSTDTQYF. The CDR3 nucleotides read TGTGCCAGCAGTGAAAGACAGGGGAGCACAGATACGCAGTATTTT. Combining the CDR3 with reference TRBV25-1 and TRBJ2-3 gives the whole variable domain EADIYQTPRYLVIGTGKKITLECSQTMGHDKMYWYQQDPGMELHLIHYSYGVNSTEKGDLSSESTVSRIRTEHFPLTLESARPSHTSQYLCASSERQGSTDTQYFGPGTRLTVL.

V and J are TRBV7-6 and TRBJ2-7, with TRBD1 matching over 10 bases. Trimming removed 6 bases from V and 5 bases from J; junction bases left unmatched: 10. This CDR3 has 15 amino acids. From germline, CDR1 is SGHVS and CDR2 FNYEAQ. CDR3 nucleotides: TGTGCCAGCAGTCCGACAGGGGGCGATGGGGACGAGCAGTACTTC. This sequence encodes CASSPTGGDGDEQYF.

The chain has TRBV11-2 and TRBJ2-3; 10 bases are a match to TRBD2. Germline V gene lookup returns CDR1 SGHAT and CDR2 FQNNGV. CDR3 length equals 16 residues. The V and J ends lost 5 bases and 2 bases, in that order; junction bases with no gene match: 7. The CDR3 nucleotides are TGTGCCAGCAGCCACCGGACTAGCGGAGACACAGATACGCAGTATTTT. Translation gives CASSHRTSGDTDTQYF.

This clone was recorded once. The rearrangement uses TRBV7-2 and TRBJ2-7; 7 nucleotides match TRBD1. The CDR3 consists of 14 residues. Germline V CDR1 and CDR2: SGHTA, FQGNSA. The junction had 6 bases not matched to a gene; V was cut back by 3 bases and J by 4 bases. CDR3 DNA sequence: TGTGCCAGCAGCTTGGCCACAGGGGCATACGAGCAGTACTTC. Translation gives CASSLATGAYEQYF.

The chain joins TRBV5-1 to TRBJ1-1; unclear D gene. In germline, CDR1 is SGHRS, CDR2 YFSETQ. V was pared by 2 bases and J by 3 bases, with 11 bases between. This CDR3 region has 14 residues. DNA of the CDR3: TGCGCCAGCAGCTTAAGGACCGGGGACACTGAAGCTTTCTTT. This translates into CASSLRTGDTEAFF.

Only one count was recorded for this clone. This chain connects TRBV9 to TRBJ1-5; no clear D gene. V lost 5 bases and J lost 3, with 12 bases in between. The germline V gene encodes CDR1 SGDLS and CDR2 YYNGEE. This CDR3 is built from 14 residues. The CDR3, as DNA: TGTGCCAGCAGTGCGACTGCTTCCAATCAGCCCCAGCATTTT. Translation gives CASSATASNQPQHF.

The genes are TRBV18 and TRBJ2-3, with a tentative D call TRBD2 (5 bases). The V end lost 4 bases, the J end lost 0 bases, and 11 bases lay between the germline ends. CDR3 size: 15 residues. The germline CDR1 and CDR2 sequences are KGHSH and LQKENI. In nucleotides, the CDR3 is TGTGCCAGCTCACGACGTGGGGAGAGCACAGATACGCAGTATTTT. Translation: CASSRRGESTDTQYF.

The V gene is TRBV7-9, the J gene TRBJ2-7; maybe TRBD2 (5 bases). V gave up 2 bases and J gave up 3 bases, with 14 bases separating them. The CDR3 has 15 residues. Looked up from germline, CDR1 is SEHNR and CDR2 is FQNEAQ (reference sequence). The CDR3 loop is CASSLMASSFYEQYF. The CDR3 nucleotides read TGTGCCAGCAGCTTAATGGCTAGCTCCTTCTACGAGCAGTACTTC.

The V and J genes are TRBV5-1 and TRBJ2-1, with TRBD2 identical over 11 bases. Germline assignment: CDR1 SGHRS and CDR2 YFSETQ. This CDR3 is built from 15 residues. Unmatched junction bases numbered 10, after V lost 5 bases and J lost 9 bases. The DNA for the CDR3 is TGCGCCAGCAGTCAAAGCCTAGCGGGAGGTCGTGAGCAGTTCTTC. Its translation is CASSQSLAGGREQFF.

This clone has a handful of counts. Other DNA sequences in the same sample also yield this CDR3. The chain recombines TRBV5-1 with TRBJ1-3; 7 bases are a match to TRBD1. Looked up from germline, CDR1 is SGHRS and CDR2 is YFSETQ. Trimming at V came to 0 bases and at J to 0 bases, leaving 3 bases not matched to a gene. The CDR3 is made up of 16 amino acids. CDR3 DNA sequence: TGCGCCAGCAGCTTGGAGGGACAGCGCTCTGGAAACACCATATATTTT. Translation: CASSLEGQRSGNTIYF.

The rearrangement uses TRBV30 and TRBJ1-5; 9 nucleotides align to TRBD1. Germline lookup yields CDR1 GTSNPN and CDR2 SVGIG (reference sequence). There are 16 residues in the CDR3. Unmatched junction bases numbered 17, after V lost 7 bases and J lost 7 bases. In nucleotides, the CDR3 is TGTGCCTCGGGACAGGGTAGATCCTCGAATTGGCAGCCCCAGCATTTT. It yields the protein CASGQGRSSNWQPQHF. Full variable domain (remainder filled in from reference TRBV30 and TRBJ1-5): SQTIHQWPATLVQPVGSPLSLECTVEGTSNPNLYWYRQAAGRGLQLLFYSVGIGQISSEVPQNLSASRPQDRQFILSSKKLLLSDSGFYLCASGQGRSSNWQPQHFGDGTRLSIL.

The V and J genes are TRBV5-6 and TRBJ1-5; D is unresolved. V lost 4 bases to trimming and J lost 6 bases, with 11 bases between them. From germline, CDR1 is SGHDT and CDR2 YYEEEE. This CDR3 spans 13 amino acids. Here the CDR3 DNA reads TGTGCCAGCAGCAAGGGAGTGGGTCAGCCCCAGCATTTT. This translates into CASSKGVGQPQHF.

The CDR3 sequence: CASSLEAAGPGNTIYF. The CDR3, as DNA: TGTGCCAGCAGCTTAGAGGCGGCAGGGCCAGGAAACACCATATATTTT. The chain is built from TRBV7-3 and TRBJ1-3; D perhaps matches TRBD1 (5 bases). The CDR3 is made up of 16 amino acids. Germline V CDR1 and CDR2: SGHTA, FQGTGA. V lost 2 bases and J lost 4, with 15 bases in between.